Below are 14 T cell receptor beta chains sequenced from a single sample in a study of T cells in Graves' hyperthyroidism and ophthalmopathy. Researchers took RNA transcripts and amplified the TCR beta CDR3 regions from them. The HTBI primer set drove a first-round RT-PCR of the TCR CDR3. TCRdb used MiXCR to reprocess the multiplex PCR reads, holding one entry per CDR3 protein. There are 300,000 to 350,000 distinct CDR3 sequences in the sample; 16% occur only once, and approximately 31% lies in the top ten. Sequencing used blood. Receptor source: a young man with Graves' hyperthyroidism.

This clonotype was detected ten times or more. The chain is built from TRBV11-1 and TRBJ1-2; D is perhaps TRBD1 (5 bases). This CDR3 has 13 residues. The germline gives CDR1 SGHAT, CDR2 FQDESV (reference sequence). V was cut by 4 bases and J by 4 bases, with 10 bases left in between. CDR3 sequence reads: CASSSGTFYGYTF. Here the CDR3 DNA reads TGTGCCAGCAGCTCTGGGACGTTCTATGGCTACACCTTC.

This clonotype was detected many times. The chain carries TRBV11-2 and TRBJ2-1; TRBD2 aligns across 9 bases. V lost 7 bases and J lost 9; bases outside the gene matches: 13. The CDR3 runs 15 residues. CDR1 and CDR2 (germline): SGHAT, FQNNGV. The chain's CDR3 is CASTRGVSGRPEQFF. The CDR3 DNA is TGTGCCAGCACCCGGGGGGTTAGCGGGAGACCTGAGCAGTTCTTC.

This clonotype was counted ten times or more. The V gene is TRBV11-2, the J gene TRBJ2-1; D remains unclear. CDR3 size: 16 residues. V was pared by 3 bases and J by 6 bases, with 18 bases between. Germline CDR1 SGHAT, CDR2 FQNNGV. The CDR3, as DNA: TGTGCCAGCAGCTTGAAGTTGGCCCCAGGCGGCAATGAGCAGTTCTTC. This codes for CASSLKLAPGGNEQFF.

This clonotype was picked up many times. V is TRBV4-1 and J is TRBJ2-7; D is ambiguous. The CDR3 length is 16 residues. The germline V gene encodes CDR1 MGHRA and CDR2 YSYEKL. Trimming cost V 0 bases and J 1 base, with 13 bases left between them. CDR3: CASSQDRAETSYEQYF. The CDR3 DNA reads as TGCGCCAGCAGCCAAGATAGGGCGGAGACTTCCTACGAGCAGTACTTC.

This clonotype was picked up a small number of times. The chain employs TRBV7-9 and TRBJ2-1; D is perhaps TRBD2 (6 bases). Germline V gives CDR1 SEHNR, CDR2 FQNEAQ (reference sequence). V was trimmed by 2 bases and J by 4 bases, leaving 27 bases between them. CDR3 length: 20 residues. CDR3 sequence (DNA): TGTGCCAGCAGCTTAACCAGGGACCCGTGGGGGAGGAACCCGTACAATGAGCAGTTCTTC. Translation gives CASSLTRDPWGRNPYNEQFF.

This clonotype has only a few counts. The rearrangement uses TRBV28 and TRBJ2-5; D gene ambiguous. This CDR3 is 14 amino acids long. V gave up 8 bases and J gave up 0 bases, with 13 bases separating them. The germline V gene has CDR1 MDHEN and CDR2 SYDVKM. The CDR3 nucleotides read TGTGCCAGCTCCGCTCCCCTTAACCAAGAGACCCAGTACTTC. It codes for CASSAPLNQETQYF.

Many counts were recorded for this clonotype. The V gene is TRBV30, the J gene TRBJ2-7, with a tentative D call TRBD2 (6 bases). V was trimmed by 8 bases and J by 3 bases, leaving 29 bases between them. Germline-derived CDR1 and CDR2 are GTSNPN and SVGIG (reference sequence). The CDR3 sequence is 17 residues long. As DNA, the CDR3 is TGTGCCCACTTCTGGACGGGAGATCCGGTAGGCGACTACGAGCAGTACTTC. Its protein product is CAHFWTGDPVGDYEQYF.

This clonotype has a handful of counts. V gene TRBV30 combines with J gene TRBJ1-3, with TRBD1 as a possible D gene (5 bases). Germline V CDR1 and CDR2: GTSNPN, SVGIG (reference sequence). The length of the CDR3 is 12 residues. Between the trimmed V and J ends, which lost 5 bases and 4 bases, there was a span of 9 bases. This CDR3 reads CAWGAQGNTIYF. For the CDR3, the DNA is TGTGCCTGGGGGGCTCAGGGAAACACCATATATTTT.

This clonotype was counted many times. The gene calls are TRBV2 and TRBJ2-3; the match to TRBD1 covers 9 bases. Germline assignment: CDR1 SNHLY and CDR2 FYNNEI. The CDR3 spans 16 residues. The V and J ends lost 8 bases and 4 bases, in that order; junction bases with no gene match: 13. Here the CDR3 DNA reads TGTGCCAGCGAATTTGCCGGGACAGGGATGTCAGATACGCAGTATTTT. Protein: CASEFAGTGMSDTQYF. The whole variable domain, remainder taken from reference TRBV2 and TRBJ2-3, is EPEVTQTPSHQVTQMGQEVILRCVPISNHLYFYWYRQILGQKVEFLVSFYNNEISEKSEIFDDQFSVERPDGSNFTLKIRSTKLEDSAMYFCASEFAGTGMSDTQYFGPGTRLTVL.

This clonotype was detected only a few times. V and J are TRBV4-1 and TRBJ1-5, with D possibly matching TRBD1 (5 bases). The CDR3 runs to 14 residues. Germline loops: CDR1 MGHRA, CDR2 YSYEKL. V was shortened by 8 bases and J by 3 bases, with 14 bases between the two germline ends. This chain's CDR3 is CASRDPRTNQPQHF. The CDR3 coding sequence is TGCGCCAGCCGGGACCCAAGGACCAATCAGCCCCAGCATTTT.

The sample holds many counts of this clonotype. The chain links TRBV7-2 to TRBJ2-5, with a possible D match to TRBD1 (7 bases). The V gene lost 7 bases and the J gene lost 5 bases, with 26 bases spanning the gap. Per the germline V gene, CDR1 is SGHTA and CDR2 is FQGNSA. CDR3 length equals 17 residues. The chain's CDR3 is CASTPGGRWRAGETQYF. Here the CDR3 DNA reads TGTGCCAGCACCCCAGGGGGGCGGTGGCGGGCGGGGGAGACCCAGTACTTC.

This clonotype was observed a few times. This chain joins TRBV4-1 and TRBJ2-7; 8 bases agree with TRBD1. CDR3 size: 15 residues. V was clipped by 3 bases and J by 9 bases; unmatched bases: 13. Germline V CDR1 and CDR2: MGHRA, YSYEKL. The CDR3 nucleotides read TGCGCCAGCAGCCACTTACAGGGGGGAAGGCTCGTGCAGTACTTC. Its protein product is CASSHLQGGRLVQYF.

J is TRBJ1-5 and V is TRBV6-5; unclear D gene. Germline V CDR1 and CDR2: MNHEY, SVGAGI. CDR3 length: 13 residues. V lost 2 bases to trimming and J lost 6 bases, with 8 bases between them. The CDR3 sequence: CASSYGAAQPQHF. CDR3 nucleotides: TGTGCCAGCAGTTACGGAGCAGCTCAGCCCCAGCATTTT.

J is TRBJ2-7 and V is TRBV29-1, with a weak D call TRBD2 (5 bases). This CDR3 region has 13 residues. Trimming took 6 bases from V and 2 from J, leaving 14 bases between them. The germline gives CDR1 SQVTM, CDR2 ANQGSEA. The CDR3, as DNA: TGCAGCGTGGCACCGGGATCCCCCTACGAGCAGTACTTC. Encoded protein: CSVAPGSPYEQYF.